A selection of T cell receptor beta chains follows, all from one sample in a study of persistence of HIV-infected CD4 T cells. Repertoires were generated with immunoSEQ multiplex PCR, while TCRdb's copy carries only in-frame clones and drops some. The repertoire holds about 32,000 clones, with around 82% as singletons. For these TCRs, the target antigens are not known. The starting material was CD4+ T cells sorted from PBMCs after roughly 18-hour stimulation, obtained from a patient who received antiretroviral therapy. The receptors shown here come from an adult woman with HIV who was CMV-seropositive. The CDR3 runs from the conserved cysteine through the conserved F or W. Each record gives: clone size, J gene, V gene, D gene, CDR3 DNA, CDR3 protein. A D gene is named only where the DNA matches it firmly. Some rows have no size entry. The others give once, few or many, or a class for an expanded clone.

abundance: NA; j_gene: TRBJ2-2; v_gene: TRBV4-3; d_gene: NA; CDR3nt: TGCGCCAGCAGCCAAGATTGGAACACCGGGGAGCTGTTTTTT; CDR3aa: CASSQDWNTGELFF
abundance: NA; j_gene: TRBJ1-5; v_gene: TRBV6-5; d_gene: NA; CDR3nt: TGTGCCAGCATCAGGGGCAGGGCTAATTATCAGCCCCAGCATTTT; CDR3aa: CASIRGRANYQPQHF
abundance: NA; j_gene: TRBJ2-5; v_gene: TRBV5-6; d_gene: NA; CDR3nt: TGTGCCAGCAGCACCCCCTCTCGGGAAGGAGAGACCCAGTACTTC; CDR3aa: CASSTPSREGETQYF
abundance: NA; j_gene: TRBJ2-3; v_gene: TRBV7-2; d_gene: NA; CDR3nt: TGTGCCAGCAGCTTCCGCCAGACCACAGATACGCAGTATTTT; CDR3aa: CASSFRQTTDTQYF
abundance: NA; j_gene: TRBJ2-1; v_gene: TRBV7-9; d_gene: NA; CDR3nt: TGTGCCAGCAGCGAATACGCTGAGCAGTTCTTC; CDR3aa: CASSEYAEQFF
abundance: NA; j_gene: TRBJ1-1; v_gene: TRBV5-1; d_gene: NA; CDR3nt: TGCGCCAGCAGCTTGGCAGGGAACCGTAACACTGAAGCTTTCTTT; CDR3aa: CASSLAGNRNTEAFF
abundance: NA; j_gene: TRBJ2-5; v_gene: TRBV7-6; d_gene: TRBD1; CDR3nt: TGTGCCAGCAGCTTTGGACAGGGGGCAAAAGAGACCCAGTACTTC; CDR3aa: CASSFGQGAKETQYF
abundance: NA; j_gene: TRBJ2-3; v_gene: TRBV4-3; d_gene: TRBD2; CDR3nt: TGCGCCAGCAGCCAAGCCATACTAGCGGGGGTGGCAGATACGCAGTATTTT; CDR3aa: CASSQAILAGVADTQYF
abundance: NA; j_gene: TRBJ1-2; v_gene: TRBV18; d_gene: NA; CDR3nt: TGTGCCAGCTCCTACCCAGGGGATATAGACTATGGCTACACCTTC; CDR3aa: CASSYPGDIDYGYTF
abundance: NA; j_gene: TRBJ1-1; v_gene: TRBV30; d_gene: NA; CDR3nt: TGTGCCCTGCTCCGGCGGGGGGGCACTGAAGCTTTCTTT; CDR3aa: CALLRRGGTEAFF
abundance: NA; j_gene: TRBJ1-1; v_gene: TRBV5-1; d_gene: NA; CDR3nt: TGCGCCAGCAGCCCCGGGGGGAGGGTGCGGAACACTGAAGCTTTCTTT; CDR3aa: CASSPGGRVRNTEAFF
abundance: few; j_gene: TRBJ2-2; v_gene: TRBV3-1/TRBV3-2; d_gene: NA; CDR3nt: TGTGCCAGCAGCCAATCGGTGCAGAGGGAGCTGTTTTTT; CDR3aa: CASSQSVQRELFF
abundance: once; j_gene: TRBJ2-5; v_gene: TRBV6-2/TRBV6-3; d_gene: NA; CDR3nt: TGTGCCAGCAGTTACGGGGCAGGGCAAGAGACCCAGTACTTC; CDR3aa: CASSYGAGQETQYF
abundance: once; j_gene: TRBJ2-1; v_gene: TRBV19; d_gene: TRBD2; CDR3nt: TGTGCCACCGTGGGTGGCGGGGGACGTAATGAGCAGTTCTTC; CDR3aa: CATVGGGGRNEQFF
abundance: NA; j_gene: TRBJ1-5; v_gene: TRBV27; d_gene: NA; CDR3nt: TGTGCCAGCAGTTTATTGGGTAGGGGAGGTCAGCCCCAGCATTTT; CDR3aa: CASSLLGRGGQPQHF
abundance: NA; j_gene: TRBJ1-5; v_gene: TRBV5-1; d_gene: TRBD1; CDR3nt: TGCGCCAGCAGCCAAGGGACAGGGAGTCAGCCCCAGCATTTT; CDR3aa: CASSQGTGSQPQHF
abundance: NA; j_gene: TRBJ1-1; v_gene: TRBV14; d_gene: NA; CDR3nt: TGTGCCAGCAGCCCCCAATCGGGACGGAACACTGAAGCTTTCTTT; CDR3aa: CASSPQSGRNTEAFF
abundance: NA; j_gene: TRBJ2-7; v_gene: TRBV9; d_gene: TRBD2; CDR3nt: TGTGCCAGCAGCGTAGGACCCGGGGGGGTGGGCGAGCAGTACTTC; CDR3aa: CASSVGPGGVGEQYF
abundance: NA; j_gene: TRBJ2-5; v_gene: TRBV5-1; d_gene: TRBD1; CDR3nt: TGCGCCAGCAGCTTGAGGGGGACAGGGCGTCAAGAGACCCAGTACTTC; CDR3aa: CASSLRGTGRQETQYF
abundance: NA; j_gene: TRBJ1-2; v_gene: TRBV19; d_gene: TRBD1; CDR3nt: TGTGCCAGTAGTGGAACAGGGGCCTATGGCTACACCTTC; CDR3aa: CASSGTGAYGYTF
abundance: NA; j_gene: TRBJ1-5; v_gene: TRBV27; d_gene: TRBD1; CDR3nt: TGTGCCAGCAGTGCCGGGACAGGGACCAGGCAGCCCCAGCATTTT; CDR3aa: CASSAGTGTRQPQHF
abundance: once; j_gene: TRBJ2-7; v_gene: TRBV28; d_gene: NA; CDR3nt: TGTGCCAGCAGGGGAGCTACACAGGACTCCTACGAGCAGTACTTC; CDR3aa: CASRGATQDSYEQYF
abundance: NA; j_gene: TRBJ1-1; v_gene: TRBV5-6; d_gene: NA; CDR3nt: TGTGCCAGCAGCCCGGGGACGCTGAACACTGAAGCTTTCTTT; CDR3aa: CASSPGTLNTEAFF
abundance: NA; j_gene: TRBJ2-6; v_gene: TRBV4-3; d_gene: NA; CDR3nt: TGCGCCAGCAGCCAAGAGGCACAGGTCAGGTGGGCCAACGTCCTGACTTTC; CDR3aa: CASSQEAQVRWANVLTF
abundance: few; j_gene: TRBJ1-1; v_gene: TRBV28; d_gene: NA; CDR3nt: TGTGCCAGCAGTTTAATATTGGGGGAGGGGACTGAAGCTTTCTTT; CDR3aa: CASSLILGEGTEAFF
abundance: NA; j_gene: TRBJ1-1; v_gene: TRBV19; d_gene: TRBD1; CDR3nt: TGTGCCAGTAGTATGGATACAGGGGTTAGAACTGAAGCTTTCTTT; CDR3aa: CASSMDTGVRTEAFF
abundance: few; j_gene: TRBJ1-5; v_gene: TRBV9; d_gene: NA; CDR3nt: TGTGCCAGCAGCGTAGGGGACGGCCGCAATCAGCCCCAGCATTTT; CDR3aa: CASSVGDGRNQPQHF
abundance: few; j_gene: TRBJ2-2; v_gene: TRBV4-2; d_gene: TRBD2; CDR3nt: TGTGCCAGCAGAGATACTAGCGGGGGATTCACCGGGGAGCTGTTTTTT; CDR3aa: CASRDTSGGFTGELFF
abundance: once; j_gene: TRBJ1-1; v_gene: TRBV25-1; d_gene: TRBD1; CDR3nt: TGTGCCAGCAGGGCTCCGGGACAGCACACTGAAGCTTTCTTT; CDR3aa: CASRAPGQHTEAFF
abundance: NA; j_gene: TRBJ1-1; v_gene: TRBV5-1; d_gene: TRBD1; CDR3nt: TGCGCCAGCAGCCGTATACAGGGGGCGGGCACTGAAGCTTTCTTT; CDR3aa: CASSRIQGAGTEAFF
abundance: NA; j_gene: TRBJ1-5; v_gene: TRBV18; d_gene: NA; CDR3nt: TGTGCCAGCTCACCACAGGGGACTTACAATCAGCCCCAGCATTTT; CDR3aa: CASSPQGTYNQPQHF
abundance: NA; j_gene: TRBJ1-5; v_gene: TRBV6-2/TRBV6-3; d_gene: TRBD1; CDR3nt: TGTGCCAGCAGTGACAGGGGGCGGGTACAGCCCCAGCATTTT; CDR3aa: CASSDRGRVQPQHF
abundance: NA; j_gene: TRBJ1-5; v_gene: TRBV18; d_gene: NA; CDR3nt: TGTGCCAGCTCACTCCAGCCGTTTATGGGGCAGATCTTTAGCAATCAGCCCCAGCATTTT; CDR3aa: CASSLQPFMGQIFSNQPQHF
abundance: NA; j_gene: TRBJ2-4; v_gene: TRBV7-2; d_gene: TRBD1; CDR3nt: TGTGCCAGCAGCTTAGGACAGGGGCGTGGGAACATTCAGTACTTC; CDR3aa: CASSLGQGRGNIQYF
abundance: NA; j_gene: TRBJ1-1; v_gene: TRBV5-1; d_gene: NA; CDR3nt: TGCGCCAGCAGCTTTCAGGGTTCAGGCACTGAAGCTTTCTTT; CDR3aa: CASSFQGSGTEAFF
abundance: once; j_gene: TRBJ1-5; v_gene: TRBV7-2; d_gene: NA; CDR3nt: TGTGCCAGCAGCTTAGTATGGCAGGGTGGTCGGCCCCAGCATTTT; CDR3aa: CASSLVWQGGRPQHF
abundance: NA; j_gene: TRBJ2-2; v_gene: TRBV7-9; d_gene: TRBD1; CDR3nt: TGTGCCAGCAGCTTATTACAGGGGGCGCACACCGGGGAGCTGTTTTTT; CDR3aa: CASSLLQGAHTGELFF
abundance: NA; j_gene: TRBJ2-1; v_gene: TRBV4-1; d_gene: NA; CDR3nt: TGCGCCAGTCAACAGGGTGGCTCCTACAATGAGCAGTTCTTC; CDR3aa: CASQQGGSYNEQFF
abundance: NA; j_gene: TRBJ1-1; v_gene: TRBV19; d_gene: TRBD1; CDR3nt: TGTGCCAGTAGCATTTTGGGACAGGGGGCGTTCACTGAAGCTTTCTTT; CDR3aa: CASSILGQGAFTEAFF
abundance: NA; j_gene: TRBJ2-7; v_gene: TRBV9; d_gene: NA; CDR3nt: TGTGCCAGCAGCCTCCGGACTGACTACGAGCAGTACTTC; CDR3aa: CASSLRTDYEQYF
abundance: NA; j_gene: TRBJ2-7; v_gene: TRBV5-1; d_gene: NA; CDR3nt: TGCGCCAGCAGCTTGGAGACAGATCTTCCCTACGAGCAGTACTTC; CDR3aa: CASSLETDLPYEQYF
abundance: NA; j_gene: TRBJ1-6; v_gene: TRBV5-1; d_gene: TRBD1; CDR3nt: TGCGCCAGCAGCTTGGGACAGGGGTATAATTCACCCCTCCACTTT; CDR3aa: CASSLGQGYNSPLHF
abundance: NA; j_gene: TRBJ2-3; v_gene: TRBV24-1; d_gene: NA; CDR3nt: TGTGCCACCAGTGATAGGGACAGCACAGATACGCAGTATTTT; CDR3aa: CATSDRDSTDTQYF
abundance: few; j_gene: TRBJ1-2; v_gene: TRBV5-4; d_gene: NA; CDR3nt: TGTGCCAGCAGGGTGGGGGGGCGAGATGGCTACACCTTC; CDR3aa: CASRVGGRDGYTF
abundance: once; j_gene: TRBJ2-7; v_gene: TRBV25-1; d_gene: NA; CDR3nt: TGTGCCAGCAGTGAGGACAGTGTCTCCTACGAGCAGTACTTC; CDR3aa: CASSEDSVSYEQYF
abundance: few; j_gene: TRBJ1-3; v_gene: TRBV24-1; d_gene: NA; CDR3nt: TGTGCCACCAGTGACGAGTACACCATATATTTT; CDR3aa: CATSDEYTIYF
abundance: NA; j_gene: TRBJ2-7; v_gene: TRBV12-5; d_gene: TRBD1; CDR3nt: TGTGCTAGTGGTCCCCCGAGACAGGGGGCTTCGGGCGAGCAGTACTTC; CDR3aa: CASGPPRQGASGEQYF
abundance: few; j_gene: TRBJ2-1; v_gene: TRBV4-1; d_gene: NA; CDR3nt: TGCGCCAGCAGCCAAGGGGGAGTGAACTACAATGAGCAGTTCTTC; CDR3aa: CASSQGGVNYNEQFF
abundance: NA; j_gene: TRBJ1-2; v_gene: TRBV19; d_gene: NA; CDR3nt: TGTGCCAGTAGTGTGACATATGGCTACACCTTC; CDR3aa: CASSVTYGYTF
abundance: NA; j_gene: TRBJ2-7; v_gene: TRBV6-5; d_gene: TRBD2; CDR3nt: TGTGCCAGCAGTAAGGGGACGGGAGGCTCCTACGAGCAGTACTTC; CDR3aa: CASSKGTGGSYEQYF
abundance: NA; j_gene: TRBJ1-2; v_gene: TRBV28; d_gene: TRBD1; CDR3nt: TGTGCCAGCAGAGCCTCCGGGACAGGGGCCAACTATGGCTACACCTTC; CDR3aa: CASRASGTGANYGYTF
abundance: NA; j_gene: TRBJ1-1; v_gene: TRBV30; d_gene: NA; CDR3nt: TGTGCCTGGAAGGGGGGGTTGAGAGCAAACACTGAAGCTTTCTTT; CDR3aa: CAWKGGLRANTEAFF
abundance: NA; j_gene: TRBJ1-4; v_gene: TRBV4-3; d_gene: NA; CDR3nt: TGCGCCAGCAGCCAAGTGGGGAGCAGGTCTAATGAAAAACTGTTTTTT; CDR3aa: CASSQVGSRSNEKLFF
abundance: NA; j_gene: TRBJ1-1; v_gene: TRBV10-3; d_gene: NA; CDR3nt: TGTGCCATCAGTGAGCCGCCGGGACATAGGAACACTGAAGCTTTCTTT; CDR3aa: CAISEPPGHRNTEAFF
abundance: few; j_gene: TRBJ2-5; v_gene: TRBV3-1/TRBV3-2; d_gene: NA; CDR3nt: TGTGCCAGCAGCCAACTGAGGGTGGAGACCCAGTACTTC; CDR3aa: CASSQLRVETQYF
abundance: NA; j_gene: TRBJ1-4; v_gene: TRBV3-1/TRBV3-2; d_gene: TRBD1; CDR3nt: TGTGCCAGCAGCCCGCGACAGGGGCGAACTAATGAGAAACTGTTTTTT; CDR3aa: CASSPRQGRTNEKLFF
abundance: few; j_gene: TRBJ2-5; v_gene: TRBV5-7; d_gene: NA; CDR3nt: TGTGCCAGCAGCTTACTGAGTGAATCCGGAGAGACCCAGTACTTC; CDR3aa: CASSLLSESGETQYF
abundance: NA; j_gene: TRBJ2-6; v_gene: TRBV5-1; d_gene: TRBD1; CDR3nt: TGCGCCAGCAGCCCAGGACAGGAGGCTGGGGCCAACGTCCTGACTTTC; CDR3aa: CASSPGQEAGANVLTF
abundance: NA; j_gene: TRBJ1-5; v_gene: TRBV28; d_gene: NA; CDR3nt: TGTGCCAGCAGTTTACACGGCAGGGGAGAAATCCAGCCCCAGCATTTT; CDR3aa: CASSLHGRGEIQPQHF